The clone carrying this TCR beta chain was counted a few times. No antigen is known for it. The data belong to a study of T cell responses to AZD1222 COVID-19 vaccine. V lost 3 bases, J lost 7 bases, and 17 bases lay in between. This CDR3 contains 15 residues. The germline CDR1 and CDR2 sequences are SGHTS and YDEGEE. General study points: A mostly white British donor set with more females was recruited, and clonal diversity was possibly underestimated. There were repertoire samples only from the period after the peak T cell response.

Sequenced by immunoSEQ multiplex PCR; TCRdb stores in-frame clones only, minus some. The sample contains 67,000 or so clones, 84% of which appear only once. The input for sequencing was peripheral blood, taken on day 0 of AZD1222 vaccination. This clonotype was sampled from an adult in good health. V gene TRBV5-8 combines with J gene TRBJ1-5; TRBD1 might be the D (6 bases). DNA for the CDR3: TGTGCCAGCAGCTCCACGGCGGGGGCGGGACAGCCCCAGCATTTT. Translating it yields CASSSTAGAGQPQHF.